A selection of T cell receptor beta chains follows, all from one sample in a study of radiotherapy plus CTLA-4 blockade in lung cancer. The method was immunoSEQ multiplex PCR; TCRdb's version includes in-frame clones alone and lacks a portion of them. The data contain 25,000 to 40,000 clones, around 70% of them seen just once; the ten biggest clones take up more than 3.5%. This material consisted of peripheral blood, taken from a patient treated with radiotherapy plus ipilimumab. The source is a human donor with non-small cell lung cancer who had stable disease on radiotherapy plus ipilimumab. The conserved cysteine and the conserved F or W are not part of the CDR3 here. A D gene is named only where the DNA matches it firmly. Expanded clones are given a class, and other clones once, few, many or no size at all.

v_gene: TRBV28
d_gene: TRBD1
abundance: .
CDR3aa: ASSGDRGSYEQY

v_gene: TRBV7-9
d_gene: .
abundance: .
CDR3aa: ASSFLANEQF

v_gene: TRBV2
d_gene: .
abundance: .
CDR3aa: ASSKEMDTQY

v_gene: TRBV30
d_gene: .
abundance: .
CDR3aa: AWSVGRSSGNTIY

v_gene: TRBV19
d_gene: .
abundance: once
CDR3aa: ASIRRGEGEQF

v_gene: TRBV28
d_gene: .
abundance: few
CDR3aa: ASRLGRGPQETQY

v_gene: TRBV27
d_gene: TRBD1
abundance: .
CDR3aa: ASSLRTGYSYT

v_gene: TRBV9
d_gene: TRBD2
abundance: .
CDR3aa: ASSDSGRPSDTQY

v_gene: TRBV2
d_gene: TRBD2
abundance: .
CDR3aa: ASLGLKGTGELF

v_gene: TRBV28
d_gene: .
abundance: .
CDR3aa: ASSLGGLVREQY

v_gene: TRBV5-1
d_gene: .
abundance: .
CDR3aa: ASSPDHSGANVLT

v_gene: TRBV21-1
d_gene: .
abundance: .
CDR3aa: ASSKAPPGQMTYEQY

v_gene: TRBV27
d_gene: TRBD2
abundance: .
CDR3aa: ASSESGRTYNEQF

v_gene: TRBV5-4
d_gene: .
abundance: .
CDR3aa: ASSLSTGELF

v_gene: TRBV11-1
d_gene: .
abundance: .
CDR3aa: ASLPEPEGPETQY

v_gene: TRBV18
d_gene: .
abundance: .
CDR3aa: ASSPGFDSSYEQY

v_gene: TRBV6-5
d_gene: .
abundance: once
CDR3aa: ASSINGVNQPQH

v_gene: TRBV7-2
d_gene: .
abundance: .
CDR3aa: ATLGRLPPTEAF

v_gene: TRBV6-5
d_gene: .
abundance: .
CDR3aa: ASNDKSPYEQY

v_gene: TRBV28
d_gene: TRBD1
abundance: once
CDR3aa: ASSSDRDRGLHRYGYT

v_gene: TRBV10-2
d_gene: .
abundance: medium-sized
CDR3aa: ASSESAGFGNYGYT

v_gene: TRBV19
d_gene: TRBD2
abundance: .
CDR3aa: ASSPRRAGGYEQY

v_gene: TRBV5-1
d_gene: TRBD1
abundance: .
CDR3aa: ASSTEGGFQPQH

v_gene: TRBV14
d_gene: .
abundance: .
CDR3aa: ASSQLSRRRSVQETQY

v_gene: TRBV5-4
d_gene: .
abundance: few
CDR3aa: ASSLGAPTSAKNIQY

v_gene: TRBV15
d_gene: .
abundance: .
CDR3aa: ATSRWGNYEQY

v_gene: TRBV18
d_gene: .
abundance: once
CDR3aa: ASSLGLEISTQY

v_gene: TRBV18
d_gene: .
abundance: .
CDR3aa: ASSTTAWGSNQPQH

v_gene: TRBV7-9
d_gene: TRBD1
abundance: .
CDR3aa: ASSHPITSGGGGGYGYT

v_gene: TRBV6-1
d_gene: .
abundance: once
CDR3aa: ASSGSGLRSTDTQY

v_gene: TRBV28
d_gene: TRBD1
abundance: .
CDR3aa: ATKINRGKNALNEQF

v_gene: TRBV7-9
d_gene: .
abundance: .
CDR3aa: ASSLTTTDTQY

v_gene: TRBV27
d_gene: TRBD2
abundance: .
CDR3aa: ASSLSIREAYNEQF

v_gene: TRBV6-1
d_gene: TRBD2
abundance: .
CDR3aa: ASRALAGGYEQY

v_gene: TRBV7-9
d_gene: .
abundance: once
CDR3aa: ASSLASASSYNEQF

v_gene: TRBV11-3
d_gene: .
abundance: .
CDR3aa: ASSLVTGQSIYGYT

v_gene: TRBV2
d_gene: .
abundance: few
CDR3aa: ASTDGGAVSEKLF

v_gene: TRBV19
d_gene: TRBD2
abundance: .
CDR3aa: ASRLRGGSYEQY

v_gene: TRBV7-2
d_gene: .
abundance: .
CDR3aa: ASSARPGGGGYT

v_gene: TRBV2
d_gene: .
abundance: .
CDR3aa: ASSSQGRNQPQH

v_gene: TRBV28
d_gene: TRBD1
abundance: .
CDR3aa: ASSVTGAGAKNIQY

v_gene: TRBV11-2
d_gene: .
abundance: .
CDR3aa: ASTHAGMDEY

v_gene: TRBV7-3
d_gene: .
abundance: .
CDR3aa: ASSPQPGRLNTEAF

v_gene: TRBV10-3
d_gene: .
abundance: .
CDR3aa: AISAPLTGGKTSGSYEQY